This entry is about one T cell receptor (beta chain). Its antigen is currently not known. Within one base of it there is no much larger clone, and no base qualities were kept. Library preparation was by the immunoSEQ multiplex PCR assay. TCRdb mirrors the immuneACCESS table, restricted to in-frame sequences. Some clones are absent from its copies; in checked studies, under half trace to an unresolved V gene, and the reason for the others is unknown. Present in this sample are fewer than 40,000 clones, 87% of which were seen just once. The ten largest clones add up to roughly 0.8% of the sample. For TCR Vbeta sequencing, memory CD4+ T cells were sorted ex vivo from the peripheral blood of narcolepsy patients and healthy controls. The data stem from a study of T cells in narcolepsy (dated by TCRdb to about 2018). General notes on the study: Patients with narcolepsy type 1 or type 2 (NT1, NT2) and healthy control donors were enrolled in the study. The study sought autoreactive T cells targeting hypocretin neuron self-antigens (hypocretin, TRIB2) in narcolepsy patients, using TCR Vbeta sequencing to track clonotypes in blood and CSF.

Broad study findings and their caveats: No sequences matching autoreactive T cell clones were contained in some blood memory CD4+ repertoires from patients and controls. According to the report, autoreactive clonotypes were detected serially in the blood of the same patients and of different patients, but not in healthy controls. Plots comparing CSF and blood CD4+ T cell clonotypes from the same patient highlighted HCRT-specific and TRIB2-specific autoreactive clonotypes. Patients and controls had comparable numbers of sequenced blood memory CD4+ clonotypes, averaging about 39,494 and 33,354, respectively.

In the germline V gene (reference sequence), CDR1 corresponds to SEHNR and CDR2 to FQNEAQ. V is cut by 5 bases and J by 4 bases, and the space between the germline ends is 11 bases. The CDR3, cysteine through phenylalanine, is 14 amino acids long. Only the CDR3 portion is preserved as DNA: 42 bases, with reading frame beginning at the first base. The receptor was isolated from a human donor with narcolepsy. The sample consisted of CD45RA- memory CD4+ T cells from PBMCs. The sample's cell subset or site label, in plain terms: memory T cells sorted ex vivo from peripheral blood. Recombination linked TRBV7-9 to TRBJ1-4; 5 matching bases give a weak D call of TRBD1. At the DNA level, the sequence is TGTGCCAGCAGCCTCCGACAGAATAATGAAAAACTGTTTTTT. Translation gives CASSLRQNNEKLFF.